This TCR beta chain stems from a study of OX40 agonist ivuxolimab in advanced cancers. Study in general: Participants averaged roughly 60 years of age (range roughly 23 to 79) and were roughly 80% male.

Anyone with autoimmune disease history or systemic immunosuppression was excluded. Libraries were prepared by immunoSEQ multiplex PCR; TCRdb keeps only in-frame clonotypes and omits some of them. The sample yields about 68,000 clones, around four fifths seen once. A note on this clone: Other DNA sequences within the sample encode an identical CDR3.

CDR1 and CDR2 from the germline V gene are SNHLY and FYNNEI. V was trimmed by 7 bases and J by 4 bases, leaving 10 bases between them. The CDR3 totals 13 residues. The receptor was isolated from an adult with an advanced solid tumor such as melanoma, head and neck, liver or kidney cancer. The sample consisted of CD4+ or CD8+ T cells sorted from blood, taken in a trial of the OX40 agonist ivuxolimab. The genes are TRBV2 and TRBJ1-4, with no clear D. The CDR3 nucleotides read TGTGCCAGCAATCGGGTCCTTAATGAAAAACTGTTTTTT. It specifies CASNRVLNEKLFF.